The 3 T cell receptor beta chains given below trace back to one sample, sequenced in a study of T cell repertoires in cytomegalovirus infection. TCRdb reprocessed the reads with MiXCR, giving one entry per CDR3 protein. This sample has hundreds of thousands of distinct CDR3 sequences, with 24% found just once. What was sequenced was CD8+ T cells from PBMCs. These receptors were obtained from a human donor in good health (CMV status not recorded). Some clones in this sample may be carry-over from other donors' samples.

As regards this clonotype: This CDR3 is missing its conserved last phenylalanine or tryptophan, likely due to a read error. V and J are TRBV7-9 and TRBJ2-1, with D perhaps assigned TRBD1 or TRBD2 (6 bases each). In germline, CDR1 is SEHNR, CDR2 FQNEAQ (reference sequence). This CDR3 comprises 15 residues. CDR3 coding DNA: TGTGCCAGCACCTTAAACGGGGGCGCCTACAATGAGCAGTTCTCC. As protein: CASTLNGGAYNEQFS.

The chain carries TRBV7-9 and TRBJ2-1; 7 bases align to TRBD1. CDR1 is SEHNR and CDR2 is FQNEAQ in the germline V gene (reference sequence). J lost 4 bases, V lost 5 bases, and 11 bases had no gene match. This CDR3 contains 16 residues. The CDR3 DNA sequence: TGTGCCAGCAGCCCCCGAGAAGGGGGCGCGTACAATGAGCAGTTCTTC. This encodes CASSPREGGAYNEQFF.

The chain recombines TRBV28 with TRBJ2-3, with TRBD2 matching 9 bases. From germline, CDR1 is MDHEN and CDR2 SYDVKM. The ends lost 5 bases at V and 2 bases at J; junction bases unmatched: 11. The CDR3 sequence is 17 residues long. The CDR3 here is CASSVPGRGGDTDTQYF. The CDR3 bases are TGTGCCAGCAGTGTACCCGGGCGGGGGGGCGACACAGATACGCAGTATTTT.